Below, 25 T cell receptor beta chains from the same sample are listed, as sequenced in a study of T cell repertoires in cytomegalovirus infection. TCRdb reanalysed the reads using MiXCR and keeps one entry per CDR3 protein. The sample gives around 490,000 distinct CDR3 sequences, about 30% of which show up once; about 12% is in the top ten. The sequenced material came from PBMCs. These receptors were collected from a human donor in good health (CMV status not recorded). Some clones in this sample may be carry-over from other donors' samples.

V usage is TRBV19 and J usage is TRBJ2-7, with D perhaps TRBD1 or TRBD2 (6 bases each). CDR1 is LNHDA, CDR2 SQIVND, per germline (reference sequence). The CDR3 contains 14 residues. Trimming removed 3 bases from V and 2 bases from J, with 11 bases in between. The CDR3 sequence is CASSIVGGTYEQYF. In DNA, the CDR3 is TGTGCCAGTAGTATCGTCGGGGGCACCTACGAGCAGTACTTC.

A few counts support this clonotype. Here the CDR3 reads CASSYRGPHNEQFF. The CDR3 DNA follows: TGCGCCAGCAGTTACAGGGGACCCCACAATGAGCAGTTCTTC. The rearrangement uses TRBV23-1 and TRBJ2-1; TRBD1 matches 7 bases. TRBV23-1 is filed as an ORF, its function uncertain. The CDR3 contains 14 residues. V lost 5 bases to trimming and J lost 5 bases; unmatched junction nucleotides: 6.

The chain links TRBV29-1 to TRBJ2-5; the D is unclear. Trimming removed 4 bases at V and 6 bases at J, with 12 bases between. Germline-derived CDR1 and CDR2 are SQVTM and ANQGSEA. There are 12 residues in the CDR3. CDR3 DNA: TGCAGCGTTGCACTGGCCCTAAAGACCCAGTACTTC. This encodes CSVALALKTQYF.

This clonotype was seen many times. The chain carries TRBV7-3 and TRBJ2-2; D gene ambiguous. The germline gives CDR1 SGHTA, CDR2 FQGTGA. The ends were cut back, 2 bases at V and 3 bases at J, with 7 bases in the middle. The CDR3 extends over 14 amino acids. As DNA, the CDR3 is TGTGCCAGCAGCTTACAAGGAGACACCGGGGAGCTGTTTTTT. Residues: CASSLQGDTGELFF.

In its sample, this clonotype was seen a few times. The chain uses TRBV12-3 or TRBV12-4 and TRBJ2-1; D is uncertain. Trimming removed 3 bases from V and 9 bases from J, with 6 bases in between. The CDR3 extends over 11 amino acids. The CDR3 protein is CASSFSPEQFF. CDR3 nucleotides: TGTGCCAGCAGTTTTTCCCCTGAGCAGTTCTTC.

The rearrangement links TRBV6-2 or TRBV6-3 to TRBJ2-6; D tentatively fits TRBD1 or TRBD2 (5 bases each). The CDR3 totals 20 residues. CDR1 is MNHEY and CDR2 is SVGEGT in the germline V gene. The V end was cut by 5 bases, the J end by 0 bases, with 23 bases between. CDR3: CASSHISGTDFFSGANVLTF. The CDR3 DNA follows: TGTGCCAGCAGTCACATCTCCGGGACGGATTTCTTCTCTGGGGCCAACGTCCTGACTTTC.

Only one count was recorded for this clonotype. This sequence joins TRBV6-2 or TRBV6-3 and TRBJ1-1; D might be TRBD1 (6 bases). Trimming pared 5 bases from V and 5 bases from J, leaving 18 bases between. Germline V gene data show CDR1 as MNHEY and CDR2 as SVGEGT. The CDR3 is 15 amino acids. The chain's CDR3 is CASSAHRGRGTEAFF. DNA of the CDR3: TGTGCCAGCAGTGCCCACCGGGGGCGAGGGACTGAAGCTTTCTTT.

The V and J genes are TRBV4-1 and TRBJ2-4; D is possibly TRBD1 (6 bases). The CDR3 runs 14 residues. CDR1 is MGHRA and CDR2 is YSYEKL in the germline V gene. Trimming removed 0 bases from V and 8 bases from J, with 11 bases in between. This CDR3 reads CASSQEAGADIQYF. Written as DNA, the CDR3 is TGCGCCAGCAGCCAAGAAGCAGGGGCAGACATTCAGTACTTC.

This clonotype was seen ten or more times. The V call is TRBV7-2, the J call TRBJ2-7, with 8 bases lining up with TRBD2. This CDR3 region has 14 residues. Trimming cost V 3 bases and J 7 bases; bases outside gene matches: 8. Germline CDR1 reads SGHTA; CDR2 reads FQGNSA. The CDR3 sequence: CASSFYGRAGEQYF. CDR3 coding DNA: TGTGCCAGCAGCTTTTACGGGAGGGCCGGTGAGCAGTACTTC.

This clonotype was found a few times. The rearrangement links TRBV28 to TRBJ2-7, with D tentatively TRBD2 (5 bases). The CDR3 sequence is 15 residues long. Germline lookup yields CDR1 MDHEN and CDR2 SYDVKM. The V end lost 4 bases, the J end lost 5 bases, and 18 bases lay between the germline ends. DNA for the CDR3: TGTGCCAGCAGTTCTCCGGCGGGTTCGTTTGACGAGCAGTACTTC. It encodes CASSSPAGSFDEQYF.

The V and J genes are TRBV11-2 and TRBJ1-2, with D hard to call. The CDR3 covers 13 residues. Germline V gene lookup returns CDR1 SGHAT and CDR2 FQNNGV. Trimming pared 0 bases from V and 8 bases from J, leaving 10 bases between. The CDR3 DNA reads TGTGCCAGCAGCTTAGACCGGACTGGAGGCTACACCTTC. Translating it yields CASSLDRTGGYTF.

The chain employs TRBV11-3 and TRBJ2-3; D is perhaps TRBD1 (5 bases). Trimming removed 5 bases from V and 5 bases from J, with 11 bases in between. The CDR3 loop spans 13 amino acids. CDR1 SGHNT and CDR2 YENEEA come from the germline V gene. CDR3 amino acids: CASSLWGIDTQYF. As DNA, the CDR3 is TGTGCCAGCAGCCTGTGGGGCATAGATACGCAGTATTTT.

This clonotype was observed many times. The rearrangement joins TRBV11-1 to TRBJ1-1; perhaps TRBD1 as D (6 bases). The CDR3 contains 15 residues. Trimming pared 5 bases from V and 4 bases from J, leaving 17 bases between. Germline CDR1 reads SGHAT; CDR2 reads FQDESV (reference sequence). This chain's CDR3 is CASSRTGKIGTEAFF. CDR3 bases: TGTGCCAGCAGCCGCACAGGGAAGATTGGCACTGAAGCTTTCTTT.

This chain links TRBV27 with TRBJ2-7; no definite D call. CDR1 is MNHEY and CDR2 is SMNVEV in the germline V gene (reference sequence). V dropped 5 bases and J dropped 4 bases, with 12 bases sitting between them. The CDR3 spans 13 residues. CDR3 nucleotides: TGTGCCAGCAGTCCCCCCCCCCTGTACGAGCAGTACTTC. Translated, it gives CASSPPPLYEQYF.

The V gene is TRBV24-1, the J gene TRBJ2-3; 7 bases map to TRBD1. Germline CDR1 and CDR2: KGHDR and SFDVKD. CDR3 size: 11 residues. V trimming: 9 bases; J trimming: 6 bases; junction bases outside the gene matches: 2. The CDR3 here is CATRQGDTQYF. DNA for the CDR3: TGTGCCACCCGACAGGGTGATACGCAGTATTTT.

In this sample, this clonotype turned up many times. The gene calls are TRBV12-3 or TRBV12-4 and TRBJ2-5; D not resolved. This CDR3 has 14 amino acids. V was shortened by 1 base and J by 5 bases, with 11 bases between the two germline ends. The CDR3 here is CASSLGVTRETQYF. The CDR3 DNA reads TGTGCCAGCAGTTTAGGAGTAACTCGGGAGACCCAGTACTTC.

This clonotype was counted only a few times. The CDR3 is CASSEGRYGYTF. The CDR3, as DNA: TGTGCCAGCAGTGAGGGGAGGTATGGCTACACCTTC. The chain employs TRBV6-2 or TRBV6-3 and TRBJ1-2; D is perhaps TRBD1 (5 bases). The CDR3 sequence is 12 residues long. CDR1 and CDR2 from the germline V gene are MNHEY and SVGEGT. The V end was cut by 5 bases, the J end by 5 bases, with 9 bases between.

V gene TRBV12-3 or TRBV12-4 combines with J gene TRBJ2-2; weak D call: TRBD2 (5 bases). V lost 6 bases and J 6 bases, leaving 11 bases between the germline ends. CDR3 length equals 13 residues. This chain's CDR3 is CASSPRGPGELFF. The CDR3 DNA is TGTGCCAGCAGCCCTAGAGGGCCCGGGGAGCTGTTTTTT.

The V and J genes are TRBV6-1 and TRBJ2-7; D is undetermined. Germline CDR1 and CDR2: MNHNS and SASEGT. Trimming removed 5 bases from V and 1 base from J, with 12 bases in between. This CDR3 comprises 14 residues. The CDR3 nucleotides are TGTGCCAGCAGTTTGTCCTTGGCATCCTACGAGCAGTACTTC. Translation: CASSLSLASYEQYF.

The chain has TRBV11-3 and TRBJ2-1; tentative D call: TRBD1 (5 bases). Germline lookup yields CDR1 SGHNT and CDR2 YENEEA. This CDR3 has 16 residues. V was cut by 5 bases and J by 0 bases, with 14 bases left in between. The chain's CDR3 is CASSLPADSSYNEQFF. CDR3 sequence (DNA): TGTGCCAGCAGCCTGCCAGCCGACAGCTCCTACAATGAGCAGTTCTTC.

This clonotype was detected many times. The chain couples TRBV7-2 to TRBJ2-3; 7 bases match TRBD2. Germline CDR1 is SGHTA and CDR2 is FQGNSA. The CDR3 length is 17 residues. V lost 5 bases, J lost 4 bases, and 15 bases stayed unmatched. The CDR3 region is CASSPGASGYSPDTQYF. DNA of the CDR3: TGTGCCAGCAGCCCCGGGGCTAGCGGTTACTCACCAGATACGCAGTATTTT.

J is TRBJ2-7 and V is TRBV6-2 or TRBV6-3, with 9 bases lining up with TRBD2. Germline loops: CDR1 MNHEY, CDR2 SVGEGT. The CDR3 is made up of 14 amino acids. The V and J ends lost 4 bases and 5 bases, in that order; junction bases with no gene match: 6. The CDR3 is CASSFAGGPDEQYV. The CDR3 DNA is TGTGCCAGCAGTTTTGCGGGAGGGCCTGACGAGCAGTACGTC.

V and J are TRBV28 and TRBJ2-2; 7 nucleotides align to TRBD1. The CDR3 runs 17 residues. Losses at the gene ends were 4 bases for V and 5 bases for J; bases not matched to a gene: 13. Germline CDR1 is MDHEN and CDR2 is SYDVKM. The CDR3 reads CASSSPGQSFGTGELFF. The CDR3 bases are TGTGCCAGCAGTTCCCCGGGACAGAGTTTCGGGACCGGGGAGCTGTTTTTT.

The rearrangement uses TRBV24-1 and TRBJ2-3; the D gene is possibly TRBD1 (6 bases). The V and J ends lost 9 bases and 0 bases respectively, with 9 bases between them. Germline V gene sequence: CDR1 KGHDR, CDR2 SFDVKD. The CDR3 loop spans 13 amino acids. The CDR3 DNA sequence: TGTGCCACCGGGGACATGAGCACAGATACGCAGTATTTT. Its protein is CATGDMSTDTQYF.

The CDR3 reads CASSHRPAGGGNTIYF. In DNA, the CDR3 is TGTGCCAGCAGCCACCGCCCTGCCGGAGGTGGAAACACCATATATTTT. The V call is TRBV7-6, the J call TRBJ1-3; no reliable D call. Per the germline V gene, CDR1 is SGHVS and CDR2 is FNYEAQ. V was shortened by 5 bases and J by 3 bases, with 17 bases between the two germline ends. The length of the CDR3 is 16 residues.